The 20 T cell receptor beta chains below were found in one sample sequenced in a study of T cell responses to AZD1222 COVID-19 vaccine. Clones were read by immunoSEQ multiplex PCR, and TCRdb kept only the in-frame ones, dropping some. The sample lists approximately 150,000 clones, 70% to 90% occurring once. This specimen consisted of peripheral blood, obtained 28 days after the second dose of the MenACWY control vaccine. The receptors derive from an adult who received the MenACWY meningococcal vaccine as a control.

The V and J genes are TRBV3-1 (or the pseudogene TRBV3-2) and TRBJ1-1, with D unclear. CDR1 and CDR2 (germline): LGHDT, YNNKEL (reference sequence). The length of the CDR3 is 12 residues. V gave up 1 base and J gave up 3 bases, with 3 bases separating them. The CDR3 sequence is CASSQGDTEAFF. The CDR3 nucleotides are TGTGCCAGCAGCCAAGGCGACACTGAAGCTTTCTTT.

The V gene is TRBV7-2, the J gene TRBJ1-6, with a weak D call TRBD1 (5 bases). The germline gives CDR1 SGHTA, CDR2 FQGNSA. The CDR3 is 15 residues long. V was clipped by 1 base and J by 10 bases, with 14 bases between them. CDR3: CASSLVSRANSPLHF. The CDR3 coding sequence is TGTGCCAGCAGCTTAGTCTCCAGGGCAAACTCACCCCTCCACTTT.

The rearrangement uses TRBV21-1 and TRBJ1-5. TRBV21-1 is annotated as a pseudogene. The CDR3 loop spans 13 amino acids. CDR3 sequence (DNA): TGTGCCAGCAGCCCCCGGGGTCCTCGGCCCCAGCATTTT. It codes for CASSPRGPRPQHF.

The chain couples TRBV4-3 to TRBJ1-3, with a tentative D call TRBD1 (5 bases). Trimming took 1 base from V and 1 from J, leaving 8 bases between them. This CDR3 spans 15 amino acids. The germline V gene encodes CDR1 LGHNA and CDR2 YSLEER. CDR3 coding DNA: TGCGCCAGCAGCCAAGTATGGGGGTCTGGAAACACCATATATTTT. Its protein product is CASSQVWGSGNTIYF.

The chain joins TRBV19 to TRBJ1-1, with D uncertain. Germline V CDR1 and CDR2: LNHDA, SQIVND (reference sequence). CDR3 size: 13 residues. V dropped 5 bases and J dropped 4 bases, with 11 bases sitting between them. The CDR3: CASSYQETTEAFF. CDR3 nucleotide sequence: TGTGCCAGTAGTTATCAGGAAACCACTGAAGCTTTCTTT.

The V and J genes are TRBV5-1 and TRBJ1-2; weak D call: TRBD1 (5 bases). Germline assignment: CDR1 SGHRS and CDR2 YFSETQ. This CDR3 is built from 15 residues. V was clipped by 3 bases and J by 4 bases, with 16 bases between them. CDR3: CASSWTGPLSYGYTF. As DNA, the CDR3 is TGCGCCAGCAGCTGGACGGGACCCTTGAGCTATGGCTACACCTTC.

The chain links TRBV5-1 to TRBJ2-4; 12 positions agree with TRBD2. This CDR3 has 18 residues. V gave up 0 bases and J gave up 2 bases; unmatched junction bases: 6. Germline V CDR1 and CDR2: SGHRS, YFSETQ. This chain's CDR3 is CASSLALAGGPSKNIQYF. The DNA of the CDR3 is TGCGCCAGCAGCTTGGCACTAGCGGGGGGACCATCCAAAAACATTCAGTACTTC. Filled out from reference TRBV5-1 and TRBJ2-4, the complete variable domain reads KAGVTQTPRYLIKTRGQQVTLSCSPISGHRSVSWYQQTPGQGLQFLFEYFSETQRNKGNFPGRFSGRQFSNSRSEMNVSTLELGDSALYLCASSLALAGGPSKNIQYFGAGTRLSVL.

V and J are TRBV9 and TRBJ1-2, with unresolved D. The length of the CDR3 is 13 residues. With 0 bases removed from V and 4 bases from J, the gap between germline ends came to 7 bases. Germline V gene sequence: CDR1 SGDLS, CDR2 YYNGEE. The CDR3 sequence is CASSVEDGYGYTF. CDR3 coding DNA: TGTGCCAGCAGCGTAGAGGACGGCTATGGCTACACCTTC.

This clone was seen just once. The chain recombines TRBV6-5 with TRBJ1-2; D may be TRBD1 (6 bases). The germline gives CDR1 MNHEY, CDR2 SVGAGI. Trimming left V 7 bases short and J 2 bases short, with 11 bases between. There are 13 residues in the CDR3. The CDR3 DNA reads as TGTGCCAGCAAAAAGGGGGTGAACTATGGCTACACCTTC. Translation gives CASKKGVNYGYTF.

The chain is built from TRBV4-3 and TRBJ1-2; a possible D gene is TRBD1 (5 bases). Germline V gene data show CDR1 as LGHNA and CDR2 as YSLEER. V was pared by 1 base and J by 8 bases, with 8 bases between. The CDR3 extends over 12 amino acids. DNA for the CDR3: TGCGCCAGCAGCCAAGGGGGGGACGGCTACACCTTC. Translation: CASSQGGDGYTF.

This clone was seen a few times. The gene calls are TRBV6-2 or TRBV6-3 and TRBJ2-7; unclear D gene. The CDR3 loop spans 13 amino acids. CDR1 and CDR2 (germline): MNHEY, SVGEGT. V was shortened by 3 bases and J by 4 bases, with 10 bases between the two germline ends. The DNA for the CDR3 is TGTGCCAGCAGTTATACGGCCGAATACGAGCAGTACTTC. This translates into CASSYTAEYEQYF.

The chain uses TRBV7-6 and TRBJ2-1, with D maybe TRBD2 (5 bases). Trimming removed 0 bases at V and 9 bases at J, with 9 bases between. There are 13 residues in the CDR3. Germline V lookup: CDR1 SGHVS, CDR2 FNYEAQ. The CDR3 loop reads CASSLALAFEQFF. In DNA form, the CDR3 reads TGTGCCAGCAGCTTAGCGTTAGCGTTTGAGCAGTTCTTC.

The V call is TRBV5-1, the J call TRBJ2-1; 11 bases are a match to TRBD2. The CDR3 spans 18 residues. Germline-derived CDR1 and CDR2 are SGHRS and YFSETQ. Trimming took 0 bases from V and 1 from J; bases not matched to a gene: 6. This CDR3 reads CASSLALAGGVSYNEQFF. The CDR3 DNA follows: TGCGCCAGCAGCTTGGCCTTAGCGGGAGGGGTGTCCTACAATGAGCAGTTCTTC.

The chain combines TRBV19 with TRBJ1-1; D gene ambiguous. Germline CDR1 and CDR2: LNHDA and SQIVND (reference sequence). There are 13 residues in the CDR3. V dropped 7 bases and J dropped 5 bases, with 14 bases sitting between them. The CDR3 loop reads CASKEFRETEAFF. The CDR3 DNA sequence: TGTGCCAGTAAAGAGTTTCGGGAGACTGAAGCTTTCTTT.

The chain couples TRBV5-6 to TRBJ1-1; D gene ambiguous. Germline loops: CDR1 SGHDT, CDR2 YYEEEE. This CDR3 comprises 13 residues. V gave up 4 bases and J gave up 4 bases, with 11 bases separating them. The CDR3 loop reads CASSRSGSTEAFF. The CDR3 DNA sequence: TGTGCCAGCAGCCGTAGCGGTAGCACTGAAGCTTTCTTT.

This chain joins TRBV6-5 and TRBJ2-1; tentatively, D is TRBD1 (6 bases). The CDR3 is made up of 15 amino acids. Per the germline V gene, CDR1 is MNHEY and CDR2 is SVGAGI. V was pared by 2 bases and J by 9 bases, with 17 bases between. CDR3 protein: CASSYGAPWDTEQFF. CDR3 coding DNA: TGTGCCAGCAGTTACGGAGCTCCTTGGGACACTGAGCAGTTCTTC.

DNA for the CDR3: TGTGCCAGCTCACCTCCGGGCGGCCTCTCCTACGAGCAGTACTTC. Its translation: CASSPPGGLSYEQYF. This chain joins TRBV18 and TRBJ2-7; no clear D. The CDR3 is made up of 15 amino acids. V was trimmed by 3 bases and J by 0 bases, leaving 12 bases between them. Germline V gene lookup returns CDR1 KGHSH and CDR2 LQKENI.

The chain employs TRBV4-2 and TRBJ1-4; TRBD1 aligns across 10 bases. With V trimmed by 3 bases and J by 4 bases, 2 bases remained unmatched. The CDR3 has 15 amino acids. Germline lookup yields CDR1 LGHNA and CDR2 YNFKEQ. The CDR3 sequence: CASSQGTGDNEKLFF. In DNA, the CDR3 is TGTGCCAGCAGCCAGGGGACAGGGGATAATGAAAAACTGTTTTTT.

The chain combines TRBV7-2 with TRBJ2-7; D perhaps matches TRBD1 (5 bases). Trimming took off 4 bases at V and 0 bases at J, with 13 bases between the two ends. This CDR3 spans 15 amino acids. Germline assignment: CDR1 SGHTA and CDR2 FQGNSA. In DNA, the CDR3 is TGTGCCAGCAGCTCGGCAGGGCCCTCCTCCTACGAGCAGTACTTC. As protein: CASSSAGPSSYEQYF.

V and J are TRBV7-9 and TRBJ2-3; D remains ambiguous. The CDR3 loop spans 16 amino acids. The V end was cut by 1 base, the J end by 0 bases, with 11 bases between. Germline CDR1 reads SEHNR; CDR2 reads FQNEAQ (reference sequence). The CDR3 DNA reads TGTGCCAGCAGCTTAGGTTGGGCGGCTAGCACAGATACGCAGTATTTT. This translates into CASSLGWAASTDTQYF.